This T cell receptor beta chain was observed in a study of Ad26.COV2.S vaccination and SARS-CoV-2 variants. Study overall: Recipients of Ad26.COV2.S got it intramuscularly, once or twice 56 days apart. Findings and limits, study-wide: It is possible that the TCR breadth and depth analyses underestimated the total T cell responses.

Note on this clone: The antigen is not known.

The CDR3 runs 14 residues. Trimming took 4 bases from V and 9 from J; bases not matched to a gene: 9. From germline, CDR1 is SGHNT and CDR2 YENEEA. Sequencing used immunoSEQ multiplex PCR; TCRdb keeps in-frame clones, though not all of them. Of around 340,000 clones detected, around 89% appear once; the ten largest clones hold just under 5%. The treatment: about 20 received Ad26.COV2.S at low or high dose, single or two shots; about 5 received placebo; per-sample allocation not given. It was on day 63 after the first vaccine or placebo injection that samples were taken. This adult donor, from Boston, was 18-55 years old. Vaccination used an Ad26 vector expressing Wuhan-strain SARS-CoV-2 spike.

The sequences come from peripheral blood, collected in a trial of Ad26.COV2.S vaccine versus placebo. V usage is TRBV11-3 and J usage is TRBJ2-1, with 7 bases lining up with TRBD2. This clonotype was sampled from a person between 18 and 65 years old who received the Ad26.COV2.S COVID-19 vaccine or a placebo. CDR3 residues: CASSSSRTSLEQFF. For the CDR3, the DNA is TGTGCCAGCAGCTCTTCCCGGACTAGTCTTGAGCAGTTCTTC.